This record concerns one T cell receptor (beta chain) sequence. Its antigen is unknown. This specimen comes from a study of T cells expressing NK-cell markers. For the study at large: The sequencing cohort of eight donors included seven HCMV-seropositive individuals and one seronegative individual. The study's findings and limits: Dominant NKG2C+ clonotypes in a handful of donors made up about 1.0-8% of CD8+ T cells. There were a handful of donors in whom these clonotypes also led the CD3+CD56-NKG2C+ fraction.

The CDR3 has 14 amino acids. Germline V CDR1 and CDR2: LNHDA, SQIVND (reference sequence). For each CDR3 protein, TCRdb gives one entry from its re-call of the 5' RACE reads, without DNA. The table lists approximately 150,000 distinct CDR3 sequences. The specimen sequenced was blood T cells: a sorted CD56 or NKG2C T cell subset, CD4+ or CD8+ T cells, or bulk PBMC T cells (not recorded which). The clonotype comes from a man aged 18 to 29 in good health. V gene TRBV19 combines with J gene TRBJ2-7; lacking DNA, the TRBD2 call made by TCRdb goes unchecked. CDR3 sequence: CASSWRGSSYEQYF.